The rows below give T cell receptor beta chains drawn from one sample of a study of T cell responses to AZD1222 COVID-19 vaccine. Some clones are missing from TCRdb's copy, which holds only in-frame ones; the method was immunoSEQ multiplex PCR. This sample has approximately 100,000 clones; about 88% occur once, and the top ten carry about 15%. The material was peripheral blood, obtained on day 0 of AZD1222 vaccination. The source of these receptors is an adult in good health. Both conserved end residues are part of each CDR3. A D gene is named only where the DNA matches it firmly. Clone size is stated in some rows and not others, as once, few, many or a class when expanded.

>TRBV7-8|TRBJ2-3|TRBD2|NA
CASSLRLLAGGTDTQYF
TGTGCCAGCAGCTTGAGGCTACTAGCGGGAGGAACAGATACGCAGTATTTT
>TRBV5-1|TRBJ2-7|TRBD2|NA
CASSPRTSGSSYEQYF
TGCGCCAGCAGCCCTAGGACTAGCGGGAGCTCCTACGAGCAGTACTTC
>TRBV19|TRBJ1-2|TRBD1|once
CASSGTATYGGYTF
TGTGCCAGTAGTGGGACAGCTACGTACGGTGGCTACACCTTC
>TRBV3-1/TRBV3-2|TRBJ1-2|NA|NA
CASSQVGDYGYTF
TGTGCCAGCAGCCAAGTTGGAGACTATGGCTACACCTTC
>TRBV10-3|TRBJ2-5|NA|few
CAISQGGTETQYF
TGTGCCATCAGCCAGGGCGGGACAGAGACCCAGTACTTC
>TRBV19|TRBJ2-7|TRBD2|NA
CASSTAGTSMYEQYF
TGTGCCAGTAGTACGGCCGGGACTAGCATGTACGAGCAGTACTTC
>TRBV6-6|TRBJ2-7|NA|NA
CASSTRGTSGFEQYF
TGTGCCAGCAGTACCCGCGGGACTTCCGGATTCGAGCAGTACTTC
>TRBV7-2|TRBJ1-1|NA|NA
CASSRTLGTEAFF
TGTGCCAGCAGCAGGACATTGGGCACTGAAGCTTTCTTT
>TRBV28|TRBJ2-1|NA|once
CASSLGREQFF
TGTGCCAGCAGTTTGGGTCGTGAGCAGTTCTTC
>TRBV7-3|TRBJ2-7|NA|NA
CASSRDSQAEQYF
TGTGCCAGCAGCAGGGACTCTCAGGCGGAGCAGTACTTC
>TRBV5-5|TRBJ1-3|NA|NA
CASSLAGGSGNTIYF
TGTGCCAGCAGCTTAGCCGGGGGCTCTGGAAACACCATATATTTT
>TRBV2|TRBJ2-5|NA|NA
CASKGVLAFQETQYF
TGTGCCAGCAAGGGGGTACTAGCGTTTCAAGAGACCCAGTACTTC
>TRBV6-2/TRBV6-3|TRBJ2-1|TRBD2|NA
CASSHWGGLDNNEQFF
TGTGCCAGCAGCCATTGGGGGGGACTGGACAACAATGAGCAGTTCTTC
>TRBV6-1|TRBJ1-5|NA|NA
CASSEAIVSNQPQHF
TGTGCCAGCAGTGAAGCGATTGTTAGCAATCAGCCCCAGCATTTT
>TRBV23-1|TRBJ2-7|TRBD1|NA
CASSHNGTERDYEQYF
TGCGCCAGCAGTCACAACGGGACAGAGCGAGACTACGAGCAGTACTTC
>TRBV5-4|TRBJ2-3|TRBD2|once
CASSSERGRTDTQYF
TGTGCCAGCAGCTCGGAGCGGGGCCGCACAGATACGCAGTATTTT
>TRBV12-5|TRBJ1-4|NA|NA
CASVRIGATATVNEKLFF
TGTGCTAGTGTCAGGATCGGCGCCACCGCTACTGTAAATGAAAAACTGTTTTTT
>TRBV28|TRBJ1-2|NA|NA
CASRFGGDWYGYTF
TGTGCCAGCAGGTTTGGTGGGGATTGGTATGGCTACACCTTC
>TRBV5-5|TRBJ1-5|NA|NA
CASSLTTGGHNQPQHF
TGTGCCAGCAGCTTGACGACGGGGGGTCACAATCAGCCCCAGCATTTT
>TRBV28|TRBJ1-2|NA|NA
CASSVLSGGTAHGYTF
TGTGCCAGCAGTGTCCTCTCCGGGGGGACCGCACATGGCTACACCTTC
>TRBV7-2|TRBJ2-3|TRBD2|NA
CASSLGASGTDTQYF
TGTGCCAGCAGCTTAGGGGCTAGCGGGACAGATACGCAGTATTTT
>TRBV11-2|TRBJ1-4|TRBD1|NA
CASTEDRGPFELFF
TGTGCCAGCACCGAGGACAGGGGGCCTTTCGAACTGTTTTTT
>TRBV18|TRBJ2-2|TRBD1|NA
CASSALQGKSGELFF
TGTGCCAGCTCAGCCCTACAGGGGAAGTCCGGGGAGCTGTTTTTT
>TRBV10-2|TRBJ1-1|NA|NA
CASSTQANTEAFF
TGCGCCAGCAGTACACAGGCGAACACTGAAGCTTTCTTT
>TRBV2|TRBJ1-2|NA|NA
CASSLPLHSGYTF
TGTGCCAGCAGTCTCCCATTGCACAGTGGCTACACCTTC